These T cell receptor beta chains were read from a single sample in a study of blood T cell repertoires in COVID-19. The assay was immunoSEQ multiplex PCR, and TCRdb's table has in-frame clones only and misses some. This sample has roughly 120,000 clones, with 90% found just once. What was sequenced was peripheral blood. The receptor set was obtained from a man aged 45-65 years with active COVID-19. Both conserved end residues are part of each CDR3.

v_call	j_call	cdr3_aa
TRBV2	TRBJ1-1	CASKLLGSGTEAFF
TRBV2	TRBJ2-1	CASSWTGQTKKQFF
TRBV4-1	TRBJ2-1	CASSRRGDRVNEQFF
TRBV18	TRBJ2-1	CASSEVLVNEQFF
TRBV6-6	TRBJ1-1	CASSTGGWNTEAFF
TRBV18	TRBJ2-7	CASSPSGLPYEQYF
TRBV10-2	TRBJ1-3	CATATGQGNTIYF
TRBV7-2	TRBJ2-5	CASSFGSGGPQETQYF
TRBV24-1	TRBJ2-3	CATSDFLTYSSTDTQYF
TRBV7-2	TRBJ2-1	CASSLGSRGGEGEQFF
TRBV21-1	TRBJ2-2	CASSKGRGPLRTGELFF
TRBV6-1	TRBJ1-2	CASSELRTRNGYTF
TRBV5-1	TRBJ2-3	CASSLGEDTQYF
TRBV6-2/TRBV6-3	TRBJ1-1	CASSYGTRNTEAFF
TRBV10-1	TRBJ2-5	CASSESGSEETQYF
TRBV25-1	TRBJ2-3	CASSETNRYTDTQYF
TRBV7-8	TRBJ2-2	CASSARDRPNTGELFF
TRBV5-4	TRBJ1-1	CASKKERNTEAFF
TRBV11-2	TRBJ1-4	CASSQQGLKLFF
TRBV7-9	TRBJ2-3	CAGGRDTDTQYF
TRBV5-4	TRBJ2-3	CASSLKWLAGGPSTDTQYF
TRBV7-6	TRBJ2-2	CASSLVVRQGNTGELFF
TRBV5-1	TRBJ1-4	CASSSKDRVDNEKLFF
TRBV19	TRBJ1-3	CASSMDRFSGNTIYF
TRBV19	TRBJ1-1	CASSSTGVRTEAFF
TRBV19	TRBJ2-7	CASRLAGYEQYF
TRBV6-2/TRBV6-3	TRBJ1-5	CASSNNRVDQPQHF
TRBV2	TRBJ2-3	CASSVRLVNTDTQYF
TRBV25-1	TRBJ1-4	CASRRAGATNEKLFF
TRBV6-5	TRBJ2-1	CASSSGQGNVNEQFF
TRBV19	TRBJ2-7	CASSNPPTGLREQYF
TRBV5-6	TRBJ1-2	CASSPGTGKRGYGYTF
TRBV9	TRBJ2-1	CASSAVPGYNEQFF
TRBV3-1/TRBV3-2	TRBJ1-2	CASSYTGHLDSNYGYTF
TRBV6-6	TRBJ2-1	CASRGGGADNEQFF
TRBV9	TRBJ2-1	CASSVEVGARNEQFF
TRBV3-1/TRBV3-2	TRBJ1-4	CASSRGRAGSGEKLFF
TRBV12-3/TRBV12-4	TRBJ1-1	CASSLSGNTEAFF
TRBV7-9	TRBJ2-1	CASSRGTSGRDEQFF
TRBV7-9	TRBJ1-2	CASSLALGPTGFGGYTF
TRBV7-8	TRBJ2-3	CASNLGSDTQYF
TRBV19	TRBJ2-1	CASSDRGYNEQFF
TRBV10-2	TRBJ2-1	CASTASGSNEQFF
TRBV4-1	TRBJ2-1	CASSQVGLATYNEQFF
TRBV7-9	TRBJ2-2	CASSLAAAGELFF